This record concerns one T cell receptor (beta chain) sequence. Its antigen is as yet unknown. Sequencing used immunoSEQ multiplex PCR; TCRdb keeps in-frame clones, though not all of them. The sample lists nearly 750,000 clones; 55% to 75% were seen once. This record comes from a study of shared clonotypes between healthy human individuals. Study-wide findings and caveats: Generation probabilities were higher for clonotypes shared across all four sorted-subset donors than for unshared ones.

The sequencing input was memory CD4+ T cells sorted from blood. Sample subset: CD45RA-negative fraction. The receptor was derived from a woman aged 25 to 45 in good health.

The DNA for the CDR3 is TGTGCCAGCAGCGCGGGGGCCAGGGCCTTCTCTGGAAACACCATATATTTT. It specifies CASSAGARAFSGNTIYF. The V call is TRBV9, the J call TRBJ1-3; D is possibly TRBD1 (6 bases). The CDR3 sequence is 17 residues long. Trimming stripped 3 bases from V and 0 bases from J, with 16 bases between. Germline assignment: CDR1 SGDLS and CDR2 YYNGEE. Full variable domain (rest looked up from reference TRBV9 and TRBJ1-3): DSGVTQTPKHLITATGQRVTLRCSPRSGDLSVYWYQQSLDQGLQFLIQYYNGEERAKGNILERFSAQQFPDLHSELNLSSLELGDSALYFCASSAGARAFSGNTIYFGEGSWLTVV.